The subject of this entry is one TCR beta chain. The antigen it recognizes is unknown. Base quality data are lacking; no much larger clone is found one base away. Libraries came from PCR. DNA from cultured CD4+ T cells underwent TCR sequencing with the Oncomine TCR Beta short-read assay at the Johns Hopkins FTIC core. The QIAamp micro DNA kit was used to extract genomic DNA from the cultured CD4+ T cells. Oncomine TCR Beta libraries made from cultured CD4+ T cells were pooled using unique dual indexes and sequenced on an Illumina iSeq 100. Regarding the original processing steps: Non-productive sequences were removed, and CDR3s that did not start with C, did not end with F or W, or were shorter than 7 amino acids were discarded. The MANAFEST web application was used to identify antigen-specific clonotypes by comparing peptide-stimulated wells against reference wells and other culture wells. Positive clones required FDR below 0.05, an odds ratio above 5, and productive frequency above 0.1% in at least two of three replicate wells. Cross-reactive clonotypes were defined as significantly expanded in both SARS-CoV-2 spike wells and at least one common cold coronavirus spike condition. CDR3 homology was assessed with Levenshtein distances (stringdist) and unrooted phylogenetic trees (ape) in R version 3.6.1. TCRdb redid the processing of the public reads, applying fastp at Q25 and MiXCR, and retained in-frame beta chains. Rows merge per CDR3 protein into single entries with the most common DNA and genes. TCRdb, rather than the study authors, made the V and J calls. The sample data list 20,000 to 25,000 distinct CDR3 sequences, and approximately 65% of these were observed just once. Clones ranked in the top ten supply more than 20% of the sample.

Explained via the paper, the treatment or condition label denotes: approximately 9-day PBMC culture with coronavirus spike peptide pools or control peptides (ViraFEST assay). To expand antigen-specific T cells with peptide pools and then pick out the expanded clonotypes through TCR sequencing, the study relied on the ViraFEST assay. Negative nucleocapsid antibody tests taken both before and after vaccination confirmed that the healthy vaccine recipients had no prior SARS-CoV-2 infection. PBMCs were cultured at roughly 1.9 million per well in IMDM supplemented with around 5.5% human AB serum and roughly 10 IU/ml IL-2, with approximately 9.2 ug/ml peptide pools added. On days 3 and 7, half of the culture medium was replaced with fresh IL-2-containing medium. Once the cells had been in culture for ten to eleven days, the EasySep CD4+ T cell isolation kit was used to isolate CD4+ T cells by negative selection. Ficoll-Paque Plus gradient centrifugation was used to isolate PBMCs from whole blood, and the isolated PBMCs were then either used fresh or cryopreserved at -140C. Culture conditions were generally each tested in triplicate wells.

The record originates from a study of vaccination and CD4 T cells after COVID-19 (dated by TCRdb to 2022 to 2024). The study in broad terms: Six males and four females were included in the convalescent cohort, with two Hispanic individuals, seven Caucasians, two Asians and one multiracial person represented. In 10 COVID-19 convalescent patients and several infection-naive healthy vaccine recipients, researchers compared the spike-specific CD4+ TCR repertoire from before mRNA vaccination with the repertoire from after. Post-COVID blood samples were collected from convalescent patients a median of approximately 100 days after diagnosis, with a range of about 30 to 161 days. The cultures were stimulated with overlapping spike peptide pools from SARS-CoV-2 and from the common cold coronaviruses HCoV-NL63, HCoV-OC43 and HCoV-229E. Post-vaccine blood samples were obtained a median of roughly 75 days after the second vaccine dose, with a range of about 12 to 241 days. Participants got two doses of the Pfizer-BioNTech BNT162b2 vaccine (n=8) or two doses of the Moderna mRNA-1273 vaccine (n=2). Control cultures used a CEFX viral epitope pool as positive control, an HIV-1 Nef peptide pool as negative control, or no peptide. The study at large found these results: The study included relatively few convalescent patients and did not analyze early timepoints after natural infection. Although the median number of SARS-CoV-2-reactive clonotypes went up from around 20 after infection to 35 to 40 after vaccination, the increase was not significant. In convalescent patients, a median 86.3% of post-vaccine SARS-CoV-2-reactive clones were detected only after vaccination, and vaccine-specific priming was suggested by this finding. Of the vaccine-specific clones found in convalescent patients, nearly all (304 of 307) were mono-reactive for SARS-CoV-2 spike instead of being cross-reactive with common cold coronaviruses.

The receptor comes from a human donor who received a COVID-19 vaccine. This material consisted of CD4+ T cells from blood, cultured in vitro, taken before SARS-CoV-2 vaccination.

The DNA is TGTGCCAGCAGTGCCCTTTGGGGGAGGAGCGGGGAGAAAGATACGCAGTATTTT. This encodes CASSALWGRSGEKDTQYF. The V gene is TRBV2 and the J gene is TRBJ2-3; 7 bases in the junction line up with TRBD2. V is trimmed back by 4 bases and J by 5 bases, and the junction contains 18 bases that no gene match accounts for. The CDR3 measures 18 amino acids from cysteine to phenylalanine. The entry retains the CDR3 DNA only, 54 bases that are in frame from base 1. Looking up the germline V gene yields CDR1 SNHLY and CDR2 FYNNEI.